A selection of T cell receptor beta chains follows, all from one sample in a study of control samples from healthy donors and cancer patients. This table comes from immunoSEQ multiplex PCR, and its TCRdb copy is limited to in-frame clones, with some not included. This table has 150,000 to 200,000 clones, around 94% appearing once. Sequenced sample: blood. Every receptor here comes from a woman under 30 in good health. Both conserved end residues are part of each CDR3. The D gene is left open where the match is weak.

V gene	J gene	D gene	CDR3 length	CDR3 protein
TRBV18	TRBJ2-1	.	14	CASSPQDSYNEQFF
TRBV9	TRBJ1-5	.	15	CASSSRGGVGQPQHF
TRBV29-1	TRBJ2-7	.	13	CSVGGLGAYEQYF
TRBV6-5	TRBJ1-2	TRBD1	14	CASSLDRVKYGYTF
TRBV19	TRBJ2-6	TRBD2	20	CASSIERELAGGTGANVLTF
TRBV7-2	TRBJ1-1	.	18	CASSLDRWGLAMNTEAFF
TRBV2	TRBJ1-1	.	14	CASRPMGEGAEAFF
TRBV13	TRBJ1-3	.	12	CASSLAQDTIYF
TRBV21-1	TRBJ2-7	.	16	CASSKEGQDGFYEQYF
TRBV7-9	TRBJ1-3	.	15	CASSFAGSSGNTIYF
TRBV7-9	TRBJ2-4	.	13	CAVEVGLAGIQYF
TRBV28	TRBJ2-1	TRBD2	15	CASRPLAGGTGEQFF
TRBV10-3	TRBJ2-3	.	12	CAITGNPDTQYF
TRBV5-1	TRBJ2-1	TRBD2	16	CASSLPSGSSYNEQFF
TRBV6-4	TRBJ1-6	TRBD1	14	CASSEQGFNSPLHF
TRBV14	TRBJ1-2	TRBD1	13	CASSQTGWDGYTF
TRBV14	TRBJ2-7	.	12	CASSSTRAGQYF
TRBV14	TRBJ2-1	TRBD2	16	CASSPKPGLGFNEQFF
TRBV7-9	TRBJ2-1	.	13	CASSLKGNNEQFF
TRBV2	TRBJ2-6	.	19	CASSEALGGGGSGANVLTF
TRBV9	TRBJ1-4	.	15	CASSVDGRFNEKLFF
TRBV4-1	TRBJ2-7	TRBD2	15	CASSRGLAGLYEQYF
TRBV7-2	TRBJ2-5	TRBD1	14	CASSSDRGQETQYF
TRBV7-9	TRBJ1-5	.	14	CASSLGPGDQPQHF
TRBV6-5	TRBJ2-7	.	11	CATGTPYEQYF
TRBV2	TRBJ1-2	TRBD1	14	CASSERTGTYGYTF
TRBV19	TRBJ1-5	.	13	CASRQTGDQPQHF
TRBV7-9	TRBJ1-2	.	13	CASSLEDRIGYTF
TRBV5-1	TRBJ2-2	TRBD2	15	CASSLGTSVGGELFF
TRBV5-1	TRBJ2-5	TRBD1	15	CASSPSGQHQETQYF
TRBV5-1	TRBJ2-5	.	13	CASSLEGSRTQYF